This T cell receptor beta chain was captured by sequencing in a study of long-term antiretroviral therapy in people with HIV. Overall study results and limits: Unavailable data included ART adherence, viral resistance and therapy changes (switches in treatment).

With respect to this clone: Its target is unknown.

V gave up 2 bases and J gave up 4 bases, with 21 bases separating them. CDR1 is MDHEN and CDR2 is SYDVKM in the germline V gene. This CDR3 region has 18 residues. Assay version v3.0 of immunoSEQ was used, and it was run at survey level. The assay was immunoSEQ multiplex PCR, and TCRdb's table has in-frame clones only and misses some. The table lists 10,000 to 12,000 clones, around 83% of them singletons. The sequences come from unsorted PBMCs, collected 1.2 years after starting antiretroviral therapy. The TCR originated in a man in his forties or fifties with HIV. This chain uses TRBV28 with TRBJ1-5; weak D call: TRBD1 (5 bases). The CDR3 DNA reads as TGTGCCAGCAGTTTAGGGGCTCGGGGAAGAGAAGGAAATCAGCCCCAGCATTTT. Translation: CASSLGARGREGNQPQHF.